Listed below are T cell receptor beta chains from one sample, sequenced in a study of T cells after yellow fever vaccination. A single record per CDR3 protein comes from TCRdb applying MiXCR to the 5' RACE reads. In the table there are roughly 500,000 distinct CDR3 sequences, under 25% of which are singletons. This sample comprised PBMCs, obtained 15 days after the yellow fever booster vaccination. The receptor set was obtained from a man aged 25 to 45 who received the YFV17D yellow fever vaccine. The CDR3 runs from the conserved cysteine through the conserved F or W. Each record gives: V gene, clone size, D gene, J gene, CDR3 DNA, CDR3 protein. The D gene is left open where the match is weak. Clone size, where shown, is once, few, many, or a class for clones that have expanded.

>TRBV27|-|TRBD2|TRBJ2-1
TGTGCCAGCAGTTCCATATCACTACTAGCGGGCCTCTACAATGAGCAGTTCTTC
CASSSISLLAGLYNEQFF
>TRBV9|-|-|TRBJ2-7
TGTGCCAGCAGCGTAGAAACAGGTTCCTACGAGCAGTACTTC
CASSVETGSYEQYF
>TRBV30|-|-|TRBJ2-2
TGTGCCTGGAGTGCCTCATCGCTGAGGGAGCTGTTTTTT
CAWSASSLRELFF
>TRBV24-1|once|-|TRBJ2-2
TGTGCCACCAGTGATTTGGTGCCCCCCGGGGAGCTGTTTTTT
CATSDLVPPGELFF
>TRBV20-1|few|-|TRBJ2-7
TGCAGTGCCAACAGACGAAGCTACGAGCAGTACTTC
CSANRRSYEQYF
>TRBV28|few|TRBD1|TRBJ2-1
TGTGCCAGCAGTTTCGAGGACAGGGGTGGTGAGCAGTTCTTC
CASSFEDRGGEQFF
>TRBV29-1|-|-|TRBJ2-7
TGCAGCGCCAGCGAGGGGAAAGGGAACGAGCAGTACTTC
CSASEGKGNEQYF
>TRBV20-1|few|-|TRBJ1-2
TGCAGTGCTAGAGACACGGATCCCTACGGCTACACCTTC
CSARDTDPYGYTF
>TRBV18|few|TRBD1|TRBJ2-7
TGTGCCAGCTCACCGCGCCTCCCGGGACAGGGATTGTCGTTCGAGCAGTACTTC
CASSPRLPGQGLSFEQYF
>TRBV20-1|few|TRBD1|TRBJ2-1
TGCAGTGCTAGTCCAGGACAGGGTAGGGGACGTGAGCAGTTCTTC
CSASPGQGRGREQFF
>TRBV7-8|-|-|TRBJ2-1
TGTGCCAGCAATTCGGGGCGGGAGCAGTTCTTC
CASNSGREQFF
>TRBV5-8|few|-|TRBJ1-1
TGTGCCAGCAGCTTGGTCGCTTCGGGTTTCTTT
CASSLVASGFF
>TRBV27|few|-|TRBJ1-3
TGTGCCAGCAGTTTAGTTTCGGACGCCGGCACCATATATTTT
CASSLVSDAGTIYF
>TRBV5-6|-|-|TRBJ2-5
TGTGCCAGCAGGCAGACTGGGGTAGAGACCCAGTACTTC
CASRQTGVETQYF
>TRBV27|-|TRBD1|TRBJ2-6
TGTGCCAGCAGCTTGGTCGGAATGGGGACAGAGACTGGGGCCAACGTCCTGACTTTC
CASSLVGMGTETGANVLTF
>TRBV7-8|-|TRBD2|TRBJ2-3
TGTGCCAGCAGCTTAGTCCATACTAGCGGGAGGACGGGGGGCACAGATACGCAGTATTTT
CASSLVHTSGRTGGTDTQYF
>TRBV20-1|-|-|TRBJ2-4
TGCAGTGCCTTGGTATCAGCCAAAAACATTCAGTACTTC
CSALVSAKNIQYF
>TRBV19|-|-|TRBJ2-1
TGTGCCAGTAGTATGGATTGGGCGATGAGTGAGCAGTTCTTC
CASSMDWAMSEQFF
>TRBV29-1|-|TRBD2|TRBJ2-1
TGCAGCGGGACTAGCGGGAGGAATGAGCAGTTCTTC
CSGTSGRNEQFF
>TRBV3-1|few|TRBD2|TRBJ2-2
TGTGCCAGCAGCCAAAGAGTCGGGCTAGCGGGAGTATTTGCCGGGGAGCTGTTTTTT
CASSQRVGLAGVFAGELFF
>TRBV19|few|-|TRBJ2-2
TGTGCCAGTAGTATCGGCAGGGAGAACACCGGGGAGCTGTTTTTT
CASSIGRENTGELFF
>TRBV6-5|few|-|TRBJ2-5
TGTGCCAGCAGTTATCCTAGGGAGCGTGAGGAGACCCAGTACTTC
CASSYPREREETQYF